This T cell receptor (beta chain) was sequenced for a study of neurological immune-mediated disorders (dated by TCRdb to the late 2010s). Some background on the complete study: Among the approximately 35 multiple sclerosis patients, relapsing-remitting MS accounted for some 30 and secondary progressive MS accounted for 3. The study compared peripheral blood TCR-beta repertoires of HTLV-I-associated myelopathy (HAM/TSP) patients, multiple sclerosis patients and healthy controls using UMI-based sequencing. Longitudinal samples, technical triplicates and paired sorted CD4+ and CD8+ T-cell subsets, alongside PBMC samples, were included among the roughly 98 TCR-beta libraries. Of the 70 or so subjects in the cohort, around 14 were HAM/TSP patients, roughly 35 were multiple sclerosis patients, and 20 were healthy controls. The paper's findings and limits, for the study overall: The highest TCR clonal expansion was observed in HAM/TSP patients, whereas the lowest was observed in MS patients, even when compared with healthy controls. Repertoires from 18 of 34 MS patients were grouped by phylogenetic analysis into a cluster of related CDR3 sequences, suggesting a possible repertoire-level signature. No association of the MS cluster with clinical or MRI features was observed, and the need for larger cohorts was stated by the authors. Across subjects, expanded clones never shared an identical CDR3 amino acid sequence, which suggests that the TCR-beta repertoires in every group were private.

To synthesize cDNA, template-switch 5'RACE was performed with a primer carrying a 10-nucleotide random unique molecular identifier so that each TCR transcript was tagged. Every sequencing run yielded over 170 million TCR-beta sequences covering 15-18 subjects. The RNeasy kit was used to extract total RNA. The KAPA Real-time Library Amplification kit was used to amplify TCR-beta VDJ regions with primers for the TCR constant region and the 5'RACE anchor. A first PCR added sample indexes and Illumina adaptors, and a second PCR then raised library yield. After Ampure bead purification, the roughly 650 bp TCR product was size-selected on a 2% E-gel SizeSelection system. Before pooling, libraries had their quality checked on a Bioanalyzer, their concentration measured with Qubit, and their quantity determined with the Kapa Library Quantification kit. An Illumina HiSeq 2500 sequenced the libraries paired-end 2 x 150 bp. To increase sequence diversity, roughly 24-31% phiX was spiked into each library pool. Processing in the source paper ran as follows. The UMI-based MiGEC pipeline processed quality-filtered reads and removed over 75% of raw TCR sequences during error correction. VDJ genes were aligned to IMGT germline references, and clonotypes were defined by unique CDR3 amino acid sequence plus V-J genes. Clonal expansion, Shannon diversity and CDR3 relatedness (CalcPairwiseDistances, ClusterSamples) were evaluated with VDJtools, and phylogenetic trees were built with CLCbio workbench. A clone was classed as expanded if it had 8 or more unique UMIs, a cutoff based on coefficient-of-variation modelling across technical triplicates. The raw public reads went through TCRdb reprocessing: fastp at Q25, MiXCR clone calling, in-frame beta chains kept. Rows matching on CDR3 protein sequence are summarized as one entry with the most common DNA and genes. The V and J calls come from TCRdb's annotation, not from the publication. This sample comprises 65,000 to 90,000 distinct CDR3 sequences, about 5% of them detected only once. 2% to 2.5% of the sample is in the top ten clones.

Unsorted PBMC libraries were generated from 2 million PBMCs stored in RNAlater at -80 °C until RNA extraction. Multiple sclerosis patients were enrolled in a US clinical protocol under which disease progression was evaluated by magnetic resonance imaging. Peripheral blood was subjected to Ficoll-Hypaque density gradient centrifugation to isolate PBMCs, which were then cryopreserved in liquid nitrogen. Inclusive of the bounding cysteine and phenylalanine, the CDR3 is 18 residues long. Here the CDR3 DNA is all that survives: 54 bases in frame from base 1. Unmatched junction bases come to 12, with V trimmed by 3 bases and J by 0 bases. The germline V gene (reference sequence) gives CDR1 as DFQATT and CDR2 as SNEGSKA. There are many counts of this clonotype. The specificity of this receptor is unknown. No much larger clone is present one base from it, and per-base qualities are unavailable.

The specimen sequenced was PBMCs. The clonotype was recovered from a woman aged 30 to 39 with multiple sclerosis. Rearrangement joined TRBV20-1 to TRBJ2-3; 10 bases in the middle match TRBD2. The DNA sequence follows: TGCAGTGCTAGGTCGGCTAGCGGGAGACGTGGTAGCACAGATACGCAGTATTTT. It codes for CSARSASGRRGSTDTQYF.